This entry is about one T cell receptor (beta chain). Its antigen is still unknown. Sequencing was performed with immunoSEQ multiplex PCR; in TCRdb, only in-frame clones are kept and a portion is missing. This sample has 100,000 to 120,000 clones, with around 80% found just once. This specimen comes from a study of T cell responses to AZD1222 COVID-19 vaccine. Study-wide points: Every sample of the repertoires postdated the peak T cell response. Spike as a whole was targeted by vaccine-associated CD4 TCRs, dominant at 160-218 and 743-854.

The CDR3 has 16 amino acids. Per germline, CDR1 SGHNT and CDR2 YENEEA. V dropped 5 bases and J dropped 8; count of bases not matched to a gene: 12. V and J are TRBV11-3 and TRBJ2-1; 10 positions match TRBD2. The material was peripheral blood, obtained on day 0 of AZD1222 vaccination. This receptor was identified in an adult in good health. CDR3 in DNA: TGTGCCAGCAGCCGCGGCCAGCGGGAGGGCCAGGATGAGCAGTTCTTC. It encodes CASSRGQREGQDEQFF.